This is a list of T cell receptor beta chains from one sample in a study of beta chain features in type 1 diabetes. The method was immunoSEQ multiplex PCR; TCRdb's version includes in-frame clones alone and lacks a portion of them. This sample has 300,000 or so clones, with around an eighth found just once. Sequencing was done on a sample of naive CD4+ T cells from blood. These receptors all come from a man aged 30 to 45 with type 1 diabetes. Both conserved end residues are part of each CDR3. The order of the fields is V gene, CDR3 length, D gene, clone size, J gene, CDR3 protein, CDR3 DNA. D genes are given only for firm matches. Part of the rows lack a size; the others show once, few, many or a class for expanded clones.

V: TRBV30; length: 11; D: -; size: few; J: TRBJ1-2; CDR3: CAWKYRAGYTF; DNA: TGTGCCTGGAAATACAGGGCGGGCTACACCTTC
V: TRBV28; length: 12; D: TRBD2; size: -; J: TRBJ2-7; CDR3: CAINSGNYEQYF; DNA: TGTGCCATAAATAGCGGGAACTACGAGCAGTACTTC
V: TRBV27; length: 13; D: TRBD1; size: -; J: TRBJ2-7; CDR3: CASKGQGPFEQYF; DNA: TGTGCCAGCAAAGGACAGGGCCCGTTTGAGCAGTACTTC
V: TRBV5-4; length: 16; D: TRBD2; size: -; J: TRBJ2-3; CDR3: CASSSWTSGVTDTQYF; DNA: TGTGCCAGCAGCTCTTGGACTAGCGGAGTCACAGATACGCAGTATTTT
V: TRBV7-2; length: 16; D: TRBD2; size: -; J: TRBJ2-1; CDR3: CASSLDSGRNYNEQFF; DNA: TGTGCCAGCAGCTTAGATAGCGGGAGGAACTACAATGAGCAGTTCTTC
V: TRBV6-5; length: 11; D: -; size: few; J: TRBJ2-7; CDR3: CASSQNYEQYF; DNA: TGTGCCAGCAGCCAGAACTACGAGCAGTACTTC
V: TRBV29-1; length: 13; D: -; size: few; J: TRBJ1-1; CDR3: CSVGTAMNTEAFF; DNA: TGCAGCGTTGGGACAGCGATGAACACTGAAGCTTTCTTT
V: TRBV7-2; length: 19; D: TRBD2; size: -; J: TRBJ2-7; CDR3: CASSSPTASGILSRYEQYF; DNA: TGTGCCAGCAGCTCCCCAACCGCCAGCGGGATTCTATCCCGTTACGAGCAGTACTTC
V: TRBV19; length: 14; D: TRBD1; size: -; J: TRBJ1-5; CDR3: CASREQGSNQPQHF; DNA: TGTGCCAGTAGGGAACAGGGGAGCAATCAGCCCCAGCATTTT
V: TRBV15; length: 15; D: TRBD1; size: few; J: TRBJ1-5; CDR3: CATSAGTAYNQPQHF; DNA: TGTGCCACCAGCGCCGGGACAGCCTATAATCAGCCCCAGCATTTT
V: TRBV18; length: 14; D: -; size: few; J: TRBJ1-1; CDR3: CASSQGKNRAEAFF; DNA: TGTGCCAGCTCCCAGGGGAAGAACAGAGCAGAAGCTTTCTTT
V: TRBV6-5; length: 15; D: -; size: few; J: TRBJ1-5; CDR3: CASRRSGDRNQPQHF; DNA: TGTGCCAGCAGACGATCCGGAGACAGGAATCAGCCCCAGCATTTT
V: TRBV29-1; length: 14; D: -; size: -; J: TRBJ2-5; CDR3: CSVVHVSQQETQYF; DNA: TGCAGCGTTGTTCACGTGAGTCAACAAGAGACCCAGTACTTC
V: TRBV7-2; length: 16; D: -; size: few; J: TRBJ2-1; CDR3: CASSRGGLSSFNEQFF; DNA: TGTGCCAGCAGCCGAGGAGGACTCTCCTCCTTCAATGAGCAGTTCTTC
V: TRBV29-1; length: 13; D: TRBD1; size: -; J: TRBJ1-1; CDR3: CSVAIQGQGEAFF; DNA: TGCAGCGTTGCTATTCAGGGACAGGGTGAAGCTTTCTTT
V: TRBV19; length: 16; D: TRBD2; size: -; J: TRBJ2-3; CDR3: CASSPGGGLATDTQYF; DNA: TGTGCCAGTAGCCCGGGAGGGGGACTAGCCACAGATACGCAGTATTTT
V: TRBV5-1; length: 16; D: -; size: few; J: TRBJ2-3; CDR3: CASSRSPGFSTDTQYF; DNA: TGCGCCAGCAGCCGCTCCCCGGGATTTAGCACAGATACGCAGTATTTT
V: TRBV19; length: 13; D: TRBD1; size: few; J: TRBJ1-1; CDR3: CASSMTGRDEAFF; DNA: TGTGCCAGTAGTATGACAGGGAGAGATGAAGCTTTCTTT
V: TRBV30; length: 13; D: -; size: -; J: TRBJ1-2; CDR3: CALHGGAYYGYTF; DNA: TGTGCCCTTCATGGGGGGGCCTACTATGGCTACACCTTC
V: TRBV25-1; length: 15; D: -; size: -; J: TRBJ1-1; CDR3: CASSELGAGVTEAFF; DNA: TGTGCCAGCAGTGAATTGGGGGCCGGGGTCACTGAAGCTTTCTTT
V: TRBV2; length: 14; D: -; size: -; J: TRBJ1-1; CDR3: CASSSLAGDTEAFF; DNA: TGTGCCAGCAGCTCTTTGGCAGGGGACACTGAAGCTTTCTTT
V: TRBV6-4; length: 13; D: -; size: -; J: TRBJ1-1; CDR3: CASSKVANTEAFF; DNA: TGTGCCAGCAGTAAAGTAGCGAACACTGAAGCTTTCTTT
V: TRBV19; length: 18; D: TRBD2; size: few; J: TRBJ2-1; CDR3: CASSTNPGLAGPHNEQFF; DNA: TGTGCCAGTAGTACAAACCCGGGACTAGCGGGACCCCACAATGAGCAGTTCTTC
V: TRBV7-3; length: 13; D: -; size: few; J: TRBJ2-7; CDR3: CASSLGSDREQYF; DNA: TGTGCCAGCAGCTTGGGCTCCGATCGGGAGCAGTACTTC
V: TRBV28; length: 11; D: -; size: few; J: TRBJ1-5; CDR3: CASKAPGPQHF; DNA: TGTGCCAGCAAGGCCCCGGGGCCCCAGCATTTT
V: TRBV7-2; length: 13; D: -; size: few; J: TRBJ2-1; CDR3: CASSLGEWDEQFF; DNA: TGTGCCAGCAGCTTAGGGGAGTGGGATGAGCAGTTCTTC
V: TRBV6-5; length: 12; D: -; size: once; J: TRBJ2-7; CDR3: CASGRSAPEQYF; DNA: TGTGCCAGCGGGAGGAGCGCTCCCGAGCAGTACTTC
V: TRBV7-3; length: 12; D: -; size: few; J: TRBJ2-2; CDR3: CASSPYTGELFF; DNA: TGTGCCAGCAGCCCGTACACCGGGGAGCTGTTTTTT
V: TRBV27; length: 15; D: TRBD2; size: -; J: TRBJ2-7; CDR3: CASSSGLAGSLEQYF; DNA: TGTGCCAGCAGTTCGGGACTAGCGGGATCTCTCGAGCAGTACTTC
V: TRBV7-9; length: 13; D: -; size: -; J: TRBJ1-1; CDR3: CASSTNRNTEAFF; DNA: TGTGCCAGCAGCACCAACAGAAACACTGAAGCTTTCTTT
V: TRBV13; length: 15; D: -; size: few; J: TRBJ2-7; CDR3: CASSFGWRQLYEQYF; DNA: TGTGCCAGCAGCTTTGGTTGGCGACAGTTATACGAGCAGTACTTC
V: TRBV9; length: 15; D: TRBD2; size: -; J: TRBJ2-5; CDR3: CASSVGLADQETQYF; DNA: TGTGCCAGCAGCGTAGGACTAGCGGACCAAGAGACCCAGTACTTC
V: TRBV7-9; length: 15; D: TRBD2; size: -; J: TRBJ2-7; CDR3: CASSRRLAGGGEQYF; DNA: TGTGCCAGCAGCCGGCGACTAGCGGGAGGTGGGGAGCAGTACTTC
V: TRBV6-4; length: 13; D: TRBD1; size: few; J: TRBJ2-1; CDR3: CASRGQGSNEQFF; DNA: TGTGCCAGCAGAGGACAGGGGAGCAATGAGCAGTTCTTC
V: TRBV5-1; length: 15; D: -; size: few; J: TRBJ2-1; CDR3: CASSSAASSYNEQFF; DNA: TGCGCCAGCAGCTCAGCGGCGAGCTCCTACAATGAGCAGTTCTTC
V: TRBV4-2; length: 16; D: TRBD2; size: -; J: TRBJ2-2; CDR3: CASSHSSGGNTGELFF; DNA: TGTGCCAGCAGCCATTCTAGCGGAGGGAACACCGGGGAGCTGTTTTTT
V: TRBV30; length: 14; D: TRBD1; size: few; J: TRBJ1-5; CDR3: CAWSPGQGNQPQHF; DNA: TGTGCCTGGAGTCCCGGACAGGGCAATCAGCCCCAGCATTTT
V: TRBV5-1; length: 16; D: -; size: -; J: TRBJ2-2; CDR3: CASSPFRRENTGELFF; DNA: TGCGCCAGCAGCCCATTCAGGCGGGAAAACACCGGGGAGCTGTTTTTT
V: TRBV29-1; length: 13; D: TRBD1; size: -; J: TRBJ2-1; CDR3: CSVRTGTYNEQFF; DNA: TGCAGCGTTAGGACAGGAACATACAATGAGCAGTTCTTC
V: TRBV7-9; length: 12; D: -; size: -; J: TRBJ2-5; CDR3: CASSFGGETQYF; DNA: TGTGCCAGCAGCTTTGGGGGGGAGACCCAGTACTTC
V: TRBV6-1; length: 13; D: -; size: few; J: TRBJ2-1; CDR3: CASRAGQNYEQFF; DNA: TGTGCCAGCAGGGCGGGACAGAACTATGAGCAGTTCTTC
V: TRBV6-5; length: 15; D: -; size: few; J: TRBJ2-7; CDR3: CASSLLGVGSYEQYF; DNA: TGTGCCAGCAGTCTTTTAGGGGTAGGGTCCTACGAGCAGTACTTC
V: TRBV19; length: 15; D: TRBD1; size: few; J: TRBJ2-7; CDR3: CASSLRGRFEDEQYF; DNA: TGTGCCAGTAGTTTAAGGGGGCGTTTTGAAGACGAGCAGTACTTC
V: TRBV28; length: 15; D: -; size: -; J: TRBJ2-7; CDR3: CASSLVGGIGYEQYF; DNA: TGTGCCAGCAGTTTAGTGGGCGGGATTGGGTACGAGCAGTACTTC
V: TRBV29-1; length: 13; D: TRBD1; size: -; J: TRBJ2-1; CDR3: CSVSDRGYNEQFF; DNA: TGCAGCGTCTCAGACAGGGGCTACAATGAGCAGTTCTTC
V: TRBV4-3; length: 13; D: -; size: -; J: TRBJ1-3; CDR3: CASSQQRGNTIYF; DNA: TGCGCCAGCAGCCAACAACGGGGAAACACCATATATTTT
V: TRBV9; length: 17; D: TRBD2; size: -; J: TRBJ2-3; CDR3: CASSGTSGRAAGDTQYF; DNA: TGTGCCAGCAGCGGGACTAGCGGGAGGGCCGCGGGAGATACGCAGTATTTT
V: TRBV11-2; length: 17; D: -; size: -; J: TRBJ2-4; CDR3: CASSLAGSAPAVDIQYF; DNA: TGTGCCAGCAGCCTCGCTGGGTCGGCCCCCGCGGTAGACATTCAGTACTTC
V: TRBV18; length: 20; D: TRBD2; size: -; J: TRBJ2-3; CDR3: CASSPPRTSGRAAWRDTQYF; DNA: TGTGCCAGCTCACCGCCAAGGACTAGCGGGAGAGCTGCGTGGAGGGATACGCAGTATTTT
V: TRBV4-3; length: 16; D: TRBD2; size: few; J: TRBJ2-1; CDR3: CASSPQGTSAPNEQFF; DNA: TGCGCCAGCAGCCCCCAAGGGACTAGCGCTCCCAATGAGCAGTTCTTC
V: TRBV29-1; length: 15; D: TRBD2; size: -; J: TRBJ2-7; CDR3: CSVSGLAGGPYEQYF; DNA: TGCAGCGTCTCGGGTCTAGCGGGAGGTCCATACGAGCAGTACTTC
V: TRBV2; length: 14; D: TRBD1; size: few; J: TRBJ1-2; CDR3: CASSGTGDIYGYTF; DNA: TGTGCCAGCAGCGGGACAGGGGATATCTATGGCTACACCTTC
V: TRBV5-6; length: 12; D: -; size: few; J: TRBJ2-7; CDR3: CASSRGSYEQYF; DNA: TGTGCCAGCAGCAGGGGTTCGTACGAGCAGTACTTC
V: TRBV6-6; length: 13; D: -; size: -; J: TRBJ1-4; CDR3: CASGFQTAVELFF; DNA: TGTGCCAGCGGGTTTCAGACAGCCGTGGAACTGTTTTTT
V: TRBV15; length: 15; D: TRBD1; size: -; J: TRBJ2-2; CDR3: CATSRRTGGSGELFF; DNA: TGTGCCACCAGCAGGAGGACAGGGGGGTCCGGGGAGCTGTTTTTT
V: TRBV6-5; length: 11; D: -; size: few; J: TRBJ1-2; CDR3: CASSYRGGYTF; DNA: TGTGCCAGCAGTTACAGGGGTGGCTACACCTTC
V: TRBV7-2; length: 17; D: TRBD1; size: few; J: TRBJ1-5; CDR3: CASSPEGTGYSNQPQHF; DNA: TGTGCCAGCAGCCCGGAAGGGACAGGTTATAGCAATCAGCCCCAGCATTTT
V: TRBV30; length: 10; D: -; size: -; J: TRBJ2-1; CDR3: CAWSRDEQFF; DNA: TGTGCCTGGAGCCGTGATGAGCAGTTCTTC
V: TRBV30; length: 14; D: -; size: few; J: TRBJ1-1; CDR3: CAWSQGLPGPEAFF; DNA: TGTGCCTGGAGTCAGGGACTCCCCGGCCCTGAAGCTTTCTTT